The sequence of this TCR beta chain was determined in a study of post-analysis software for immune sequencing data. Study information: The disease courses covered relapsing-remitting, secondary progressive and progressive-relapsing multiple sclerosis. Findings of the study overall: Elevated frequency relative to controls characterized several TRBV segments in patients, TRBV5-6, TRBV5-1 and TRBV20-1 among them.

From germline, CDR1 is DFQATT and CDR2 SNEGSKA (reference sequence). This CDR3 comprises 17 residues. With 2 bases removed from V and 0 bases from J, the gap between germline ends came to 17 bases. This clonotype has a handful of counts. Its specificity is unknown. The TCR beta cDNA libraries contained unique molecular identifiers. cDNA molecules numbering about 490,000 came from roughly 1.1 to 9.2 million T cells. TCRdb redid the calling of the PCR reads with MiXCR, one entry per CDR3 protein. The sample consists of some 370,000 distinct CDR3 sequences, less than 35% of them appearing once. This TCR was sampled from a girl aged 5 to 17 with multiple sclerosis. The chain is built from TRBV20-1 and TRBJ1-5; possible D gene TRBD1, 6 bases. Source material: blood. The CDR3 sequence: CSARRSWTADSNQPQHF. The CDR3 coding sequence is TGCAGTGCTAGAAGATCATGGACAGCCGATAGCAATCAGCCCCAGCATTTT.